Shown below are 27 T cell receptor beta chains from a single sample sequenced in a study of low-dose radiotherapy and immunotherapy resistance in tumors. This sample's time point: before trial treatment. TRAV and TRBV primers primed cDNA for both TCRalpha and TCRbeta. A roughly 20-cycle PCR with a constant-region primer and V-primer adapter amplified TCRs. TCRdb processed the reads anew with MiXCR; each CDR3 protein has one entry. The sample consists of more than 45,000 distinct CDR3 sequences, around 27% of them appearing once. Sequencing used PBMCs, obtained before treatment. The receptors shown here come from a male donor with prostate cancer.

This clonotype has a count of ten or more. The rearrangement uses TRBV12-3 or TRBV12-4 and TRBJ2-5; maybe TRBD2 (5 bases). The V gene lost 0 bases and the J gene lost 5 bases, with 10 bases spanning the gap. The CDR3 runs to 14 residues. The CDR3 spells CASSLAGGGETQYF. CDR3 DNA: TGTGCCAGCAGTTTAGCCGGAGGCGGGGAGACCCAGTACTTC.

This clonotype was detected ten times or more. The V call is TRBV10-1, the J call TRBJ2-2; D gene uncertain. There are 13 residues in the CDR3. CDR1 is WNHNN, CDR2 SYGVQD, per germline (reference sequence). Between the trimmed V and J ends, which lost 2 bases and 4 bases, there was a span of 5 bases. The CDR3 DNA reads TGCGCCAGCAGTGAGAGGGCCACCGGGGAGCTGTTTTTT. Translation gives CASSERATGELFF.

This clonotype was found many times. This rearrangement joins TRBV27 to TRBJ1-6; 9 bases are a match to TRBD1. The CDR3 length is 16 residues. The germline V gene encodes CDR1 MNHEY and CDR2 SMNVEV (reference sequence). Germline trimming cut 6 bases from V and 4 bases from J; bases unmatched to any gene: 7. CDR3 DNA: TGTGCCAGCAGCGAACAGGGGGCTCTTTATAATTCACCCCTCCACTTT. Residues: CASSEQGALYNSPLHF.

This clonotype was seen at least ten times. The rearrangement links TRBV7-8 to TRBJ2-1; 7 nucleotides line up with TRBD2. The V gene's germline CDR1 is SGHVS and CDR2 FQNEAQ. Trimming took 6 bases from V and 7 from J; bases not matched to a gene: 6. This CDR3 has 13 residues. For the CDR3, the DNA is TGTGCCAGCAGTTCCTCGGGGGGAAATGAGCAGTTCTTC. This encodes CASSSSGGNEQFF. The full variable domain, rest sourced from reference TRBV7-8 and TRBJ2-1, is GAGVSQSPRYKVAKRGQDVALRCDPISGHVSLFWYQQALGQGPEFLTYFQNEAQLDKSGLPSDRFFAERPEGSVSTLKIQRTQQEDSAVYLCASSSSGGNEQFFGPGTRLTVL.

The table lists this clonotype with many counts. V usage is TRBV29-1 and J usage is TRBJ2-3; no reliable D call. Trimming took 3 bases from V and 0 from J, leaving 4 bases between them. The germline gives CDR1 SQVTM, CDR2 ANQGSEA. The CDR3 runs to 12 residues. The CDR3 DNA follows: TGCAGCGTTGACAGAAGCACAGATACGCAGTATTTT. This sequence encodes CSVDRSTDTQYF.

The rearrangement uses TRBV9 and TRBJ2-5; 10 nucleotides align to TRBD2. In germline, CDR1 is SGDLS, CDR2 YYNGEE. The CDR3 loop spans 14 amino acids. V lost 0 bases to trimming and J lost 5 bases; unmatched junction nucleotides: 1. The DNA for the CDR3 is TGTGCCAGCAGCGTAGGGGGACTAGCGGAGACCCAGTACTTC. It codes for CASSVGGLAETQYF.

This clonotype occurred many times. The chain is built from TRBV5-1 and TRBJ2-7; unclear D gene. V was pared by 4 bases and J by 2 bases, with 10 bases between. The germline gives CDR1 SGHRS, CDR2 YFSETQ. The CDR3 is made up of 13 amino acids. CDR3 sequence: CASSVDRTYEQYF. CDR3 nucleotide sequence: TGCGCCAGCAGCGTGGACCGCACCTACGAGCAGTACTTC. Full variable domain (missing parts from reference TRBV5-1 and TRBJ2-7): KAGVTQTPRYLIKTRGQQVTLSCSPISGHRSVSWYQQTPGQGLQFLFEYFSETQRNKGNFPGRFSGRQFSNSRSEMNVSTLELGDSALYLCASSVDRTYEQYFGPGTRLTVT.

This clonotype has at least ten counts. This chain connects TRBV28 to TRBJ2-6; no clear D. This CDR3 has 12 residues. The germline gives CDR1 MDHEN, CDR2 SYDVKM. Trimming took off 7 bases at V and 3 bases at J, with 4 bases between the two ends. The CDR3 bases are TGTGCCAGCACTGTTGGGGCCAACGTCCTGACTTTC. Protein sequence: CASTVGANVLTF.

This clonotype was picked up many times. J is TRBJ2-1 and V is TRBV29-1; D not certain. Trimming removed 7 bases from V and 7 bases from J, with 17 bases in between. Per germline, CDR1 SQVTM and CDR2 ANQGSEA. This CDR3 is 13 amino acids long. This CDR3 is CSGLLSVGNEQFF. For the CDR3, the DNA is TGCAGCGGACTTCTATCGGTGGGGAATGAGCAGTTCTTC.

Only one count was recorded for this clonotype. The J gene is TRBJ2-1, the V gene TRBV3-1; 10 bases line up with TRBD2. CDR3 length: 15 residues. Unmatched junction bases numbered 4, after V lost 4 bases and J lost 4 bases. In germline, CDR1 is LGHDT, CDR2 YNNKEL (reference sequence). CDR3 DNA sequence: TGTGCCAGCAGCCCCAATAGCGGGAGGTACAATGAGCAGTTCTTC. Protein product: CASSPNSGRYNEQFF.

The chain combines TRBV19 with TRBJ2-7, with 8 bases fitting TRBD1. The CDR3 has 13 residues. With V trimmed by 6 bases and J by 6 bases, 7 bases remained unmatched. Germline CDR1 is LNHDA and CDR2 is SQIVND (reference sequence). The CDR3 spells CASSPTGVGEQYF. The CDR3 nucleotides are TGTGCCAGTAGCCCGACAGGGGTTGGCGAGCAGTACTTC.

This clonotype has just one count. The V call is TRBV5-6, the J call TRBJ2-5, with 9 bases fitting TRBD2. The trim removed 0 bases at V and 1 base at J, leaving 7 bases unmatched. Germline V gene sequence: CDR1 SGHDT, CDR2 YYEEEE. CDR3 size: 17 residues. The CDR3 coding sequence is TGTGCCAGCAGCTTGGCATCCGCTAGCGGGGCCCAAGAGACCCAGTACTTC. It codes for CASSLASASGAQETQYF.

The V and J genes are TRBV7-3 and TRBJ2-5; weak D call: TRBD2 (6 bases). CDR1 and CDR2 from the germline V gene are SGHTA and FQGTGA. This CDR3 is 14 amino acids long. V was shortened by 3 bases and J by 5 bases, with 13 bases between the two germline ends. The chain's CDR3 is CASSFPLARETQYF. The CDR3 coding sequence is TGTGCCAGCAGCTTCCCCCTAGCGAGGGAGACCCAGTACTTC.

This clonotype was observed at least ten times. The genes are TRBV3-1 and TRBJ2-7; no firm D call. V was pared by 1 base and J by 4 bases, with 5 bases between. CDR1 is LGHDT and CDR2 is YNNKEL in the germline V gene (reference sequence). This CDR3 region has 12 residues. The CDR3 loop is CASSQGRYEQYF. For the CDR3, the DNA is TGTGCCAGCAGCCAAGGACGATACGAGCAGTACTTC.

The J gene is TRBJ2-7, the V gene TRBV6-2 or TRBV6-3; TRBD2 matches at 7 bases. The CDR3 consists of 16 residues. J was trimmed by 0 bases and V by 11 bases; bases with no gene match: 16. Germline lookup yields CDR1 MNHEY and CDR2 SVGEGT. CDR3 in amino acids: CALGQVAGLISYEQYF. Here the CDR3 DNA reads TGTGCCCTCGGCCAGGTAGCGGGTTTAATCTCCTACGAGCAGTACTTC.

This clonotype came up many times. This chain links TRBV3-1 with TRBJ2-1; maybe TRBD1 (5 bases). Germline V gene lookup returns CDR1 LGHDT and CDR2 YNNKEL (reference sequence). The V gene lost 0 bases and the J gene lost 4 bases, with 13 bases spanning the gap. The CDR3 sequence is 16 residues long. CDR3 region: CASSQDLVPGYNEQFF. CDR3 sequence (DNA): TGTGCCAGCAGCCAAGATCTAGTACCAGGGTACAATGAGCAGTTCTTC.

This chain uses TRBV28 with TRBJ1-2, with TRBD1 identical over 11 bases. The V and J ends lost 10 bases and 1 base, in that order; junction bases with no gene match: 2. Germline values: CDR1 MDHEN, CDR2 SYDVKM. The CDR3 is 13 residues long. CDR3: CATGTGGNYGYTF. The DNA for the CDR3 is TGTGCCACCGGGACAGGGGGTAACTATGGCTACACCTTC.

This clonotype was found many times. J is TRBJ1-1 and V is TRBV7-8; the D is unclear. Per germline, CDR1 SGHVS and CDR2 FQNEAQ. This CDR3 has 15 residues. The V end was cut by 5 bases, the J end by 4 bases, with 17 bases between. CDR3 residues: CASSGAGIGSTEAFF. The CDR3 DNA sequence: TGTGCCAGCAGCGGAGCCGGGATCGGTAGCACTGAAGCTTTCTTT.

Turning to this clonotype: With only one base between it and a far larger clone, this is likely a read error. CDR3 nucleotides: TGTGCCAGCAGTGATTTACAGCGGGAGGCTGAGCAGTTCTTC. As protein: CASSDLQREAEQFF. V gene TRBV28 combines with J gene TRBJ2-1; 9 nucleotides match TRBD2. The CDR3 has 14 residues. V lost 5 bases and J lost 9; bases outside the gene matches: 8. Per germline, CDR1 MDHEN and CDR2 SYDVKM.

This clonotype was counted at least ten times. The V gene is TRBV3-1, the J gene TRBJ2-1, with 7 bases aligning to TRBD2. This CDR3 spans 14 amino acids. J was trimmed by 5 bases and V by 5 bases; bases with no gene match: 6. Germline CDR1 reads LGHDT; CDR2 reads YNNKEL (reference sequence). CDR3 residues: CASSWLGGDNEQFF. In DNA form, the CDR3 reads TGTGCCAGCAGCTGGCTTGGGGGGGACAATGAGCAGTTCTTC.

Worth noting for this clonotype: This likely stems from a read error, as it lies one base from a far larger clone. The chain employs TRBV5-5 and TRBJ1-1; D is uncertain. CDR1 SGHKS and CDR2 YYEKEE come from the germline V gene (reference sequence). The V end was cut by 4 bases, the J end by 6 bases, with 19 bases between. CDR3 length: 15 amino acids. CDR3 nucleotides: TGTGCCAGCAGCGCTACCGGATATGGACGGGCTGAAGCTTTCTTT. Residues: CASSATGYGRAEAFF.

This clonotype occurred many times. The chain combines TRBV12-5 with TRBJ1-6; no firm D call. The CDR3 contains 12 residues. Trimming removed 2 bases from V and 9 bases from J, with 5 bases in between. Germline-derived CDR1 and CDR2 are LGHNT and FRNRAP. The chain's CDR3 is CASGLQVSPLHF. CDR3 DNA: TGTGCTAGTGGTTTGCAGGTTTCACCCCTCCACTTT.

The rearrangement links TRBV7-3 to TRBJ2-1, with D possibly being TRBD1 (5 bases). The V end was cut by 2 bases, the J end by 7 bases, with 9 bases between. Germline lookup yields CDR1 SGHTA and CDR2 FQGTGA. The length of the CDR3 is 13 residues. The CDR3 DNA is TGTGCCAGCAGCTTACCAGGGTTGAATGAGCAGTTCTTC. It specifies CASSLPGLNEQFF.

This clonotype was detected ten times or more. The CDR3, as DNA: TGTGCCAGCAGCGCGGGAAGCGGGGGCACAGATACGCAGTATTTT. Translating it yields CASSAGSGGTDTQYF. The chain couples TRBV9 to TRBJ2-3; 7 nucleotides agree with TRBD2. The CDR3 sequence is 15 residues long. Trimming cost V 3 bases and J 1 base; bases outside gene matches: 5. Germline-derived CDR1 and CDR2 are SGDLS and YYNGEE.

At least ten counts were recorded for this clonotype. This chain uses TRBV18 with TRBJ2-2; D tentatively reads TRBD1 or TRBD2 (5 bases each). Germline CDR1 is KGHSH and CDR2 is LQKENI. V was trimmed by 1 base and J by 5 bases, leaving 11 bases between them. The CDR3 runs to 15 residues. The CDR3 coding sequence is TGTGCCAGCTCACCACGACAGACGGGAACCGGGGAGCTGTTTTTT. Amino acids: CASSPRQTGTGELFF. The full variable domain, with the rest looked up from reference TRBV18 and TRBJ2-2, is NAGVMQNPRHLVRRRGQEARLRCSPMKGHSHVYWYRQLPEEGLKFMVYLQKENIIDESGMPKERFSAEFPKEGPSILRIQQVVRGDSAAYFCASSPRQTGTGELFFGEGSRLTVL.

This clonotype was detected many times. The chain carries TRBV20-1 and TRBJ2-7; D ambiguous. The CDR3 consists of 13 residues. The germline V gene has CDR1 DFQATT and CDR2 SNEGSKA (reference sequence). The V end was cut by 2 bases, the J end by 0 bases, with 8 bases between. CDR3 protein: CSARSRTSYEQYF. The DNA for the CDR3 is TGCAGTGCTAGATCCAGGACCTCCTACGAGCAGTACTTC.

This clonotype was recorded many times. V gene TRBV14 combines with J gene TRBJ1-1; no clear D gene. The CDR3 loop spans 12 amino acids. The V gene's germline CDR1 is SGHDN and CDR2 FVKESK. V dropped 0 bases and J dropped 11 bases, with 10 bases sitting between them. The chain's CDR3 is CASSQDTLVAFF. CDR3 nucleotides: TGTGCCAGCAGCCAAGATACCCTCGTGGCTTTCTTT.